This T cell receptor beta chain was found in a study of CD8 T cells in ankylosing spondylitis. Germline lookup yields CDR1 SGDLS and CDR2 YYNGEE. The CDR3 contains 14 residues. Trimming cost V 0 bases and J 8 bases; bases outside gene matches: 6. A note on this clonotype: Its antigen is unknown.

TCRdb used MiXCR to reprocess the 5' RACE reads, holding one entry per CDR3 protein. The profile shows about 800,000 distinct CDR3 sequences, approximately 12% of them singletons. Study-wide results and limits: Among TCR beta sequences, a motif of roughly 8 highly homologous variants appeared characteristic of ankylosing spondylitis blood.

The specimen sequenced was blood, either unsorted or a sorted T cell fraction (not recorded which). V and J are TRBV9 and TRBJ2-5; TRBD1 agrees at 8 bases. The receptor's source is a male donor with ankylosing spondylitis. The CDR3 DNA reads TGTGCCAGCAGCGTAGAGGCAGGGGGCGAAACCCAGTACTTC. This codes for CASSVEAGGETQYF.